Each of the 24 T cell receptor beta chains below was sequenced from the same sample in a study of blood T cells in healthy people across ages. A second PCR of 7 to 11 cycles used a sample-barcoded 5' primer and a J-beta primer mix. TCRdb redid the calling of the 5' RACE reads with MiXCR, one entry per CDR3 protein. The sample records hundreds of thousands of distinct CDR3 sequences, about 42% being singletons. Sequenced material: blood. The receptor set was obtained from a man aged 55-75 years in good health.

The table lists this clonotype with a few counts. V is TRBV29-1 and J is TRBJ2-7; 9 positions match TRBD1. V gave up 4 bases and J gave up 0 bases; unmatched junction bases: 7. Germline lookup yields CDR1 SQVTM and CDR2 ANQGSEA. This CDR3 contains 15 residues. Here the CDR3 reads CSVGVRDRASYEQYF. The CDR3 region has the DNA TGCAGCGTTGGAGTTCGGGACAGGGCCTCCTACGAGCAGTACTTC.

This clonotype appeared once. The rearrangement joins TRBV6-2 or TRBV6-3 to TRBJ1-4; 9 bases map to TRBD1. V gave up 6 bases and J gave up 0 bases; unmatched junction bases: 8. Germline values: CDR1 MNHEY, CDR2 SVGEGT. The CDR3 has 17 residues. The CDR3 spells CASRGQGYDSTNEKLFF. The CDR3 DNA reads TGTGCCAGCAGGGGACAGGGCTACGACTCAACTAATGAAAAACTGTTTTTT.

This clonotype has more than one count but fewer than ten. The rearrangement joins TRBV5-1 to TRBJ2-7; the D gene is possibly TRBD1 (5 bases). Germline V gene lookup returns CDR1 SGHRS and CDR2 YFSETQ. The V end was cut by 6 bases, the J end by 4 bases, with 14 bases between. This CDR3 contains 13 residues. CDR3 amino acids: CASTRQPSYEQYF. In DNA, the CDR3 is TGCGCCAGCACCCGACAGCCAAGTTACGAGCAGTACTTC.

V usage is TRBV6-5 and J usage is TRBJ2-7; a weak D match, TRBD1 (7 bases). Trimming took 4 bases from V and 0 from J, leaving 13 bases between them. The CDR3 runs 15 residues. Looked up from germline, CDR1 is MNHEY and CDR2 is SVGAGI. In nucleotides, the CDR3 is TGTGCCAGCAGTTCCGGGGGACAGTCCTCCTACGAGCAGTACTTC. Translation: CASSSGGQSSYEQYF.

The CDR3 protein is CASSTGAVAKNIQYF. The DNA of the CDR3 is TGTGCCAGCAGCACCGGAGCTGTAGCCAAAAACATTCAGTACTTC. The chain combines TRBV7-9 with TRBJ2-4; D remains unclear. CDR3 length equals 15 residues. Germline loops: CDR1 SEHNR, CDR2 FQNEAQ (reference sequence). V shed 5 bases and J shed 0 bases, with 11 bases lying between them.

This clonotype was detected a few times. V usage is TRBV4-3 and J usage is TRBJ2-5, with D perhaps matching TRBD2 (5 bases). The V end lost 3 bases, the J end lost 3 bases, and 14 bases lay between the germline ends. CDR1 and CDR2 (germline): LGHNA, YSLEER. This CDR3 contains 15 residues. This chain's CDR3 is CASSQSGETKETQYF. The CDR3 DNA reads TGCGCCAGCAGCCAGAGCGGCGAGACCAAAGAGACCCAGTACTTC.

Only a few counts were recorded for this clonotype. This rearrangement joins TRBV5-1 to TRBJ2-7; TRBD1 or TRBD2 may be the D gene (5 bases each). Germline CDR1 SGHRS, CDR2 YFSETQ. The CDR3 has 15 residues. V was pared by 4 bases and J by 3 bases, with 17 bases between. For the CDR3, the DNA is TGCGCCAGCAGCGATCACCGGGACGGTAACTACGAGCAGTACTTC. Translation gives CASSDHRDGNYEQYF.

Turning to this clonotype: A junction end diverges from the germline sequence, so it may reflect a read error. The chain combines TRBV5-5 with TRBJ2-3; 10 bases agree with TRBD1. The length of the CDR3 is 15 residues. Germline V gene sequence: CDR1 SGHKS, CDR2 YYEKEE (reference sequence). CDR3 sequence: CANSSPGQGIDTQYF. The CDR3 nucleotides are TGTGCCAACAGCTCACCGGGACAGGGGATCGATACGCAGTATTTT.

This chain joins TRBV20-1 and TRBJ2-1; D may be TRBD2 (5 bases). Germline values: CDR1 DFQATT, CDR2 SNEGSKA (reference sequence). This CDR3 is 14 amino acids long. Trimming took off 5 bases at V and 8 bases at J, with 19 bases between the two ends. CDR3: CSAQRSRSAHEQFF. In DNA, the CDR3 is TGCAGTGCTCAGCGGTCCCGGAGCGCCCATGAGCAGTTCTTC.

The chain uses TRBV4-1 and TRBJ2-2; D gene uncertain. Per germline, CDR1 MGHRA and CDR2 YSYEKL. The CDR3 extends over 16 amino acids. V was trimmed by 1 base and J by 1 base, leaving 10 bases between them. The CDR3 region is CASSQGYGQNTGELFF. CDR3 nucleotide sequence: TGCGCCAGCAGCCAAGGTTACGGCCAGAACACCGGGGAGCTGTTTTTT.

The chain links TRBV6-1 to TRBJ1-2; 9 bases align to TRBD1. This CDR3 region has 15 residues. Germline CDR1 MNHNS, CDR2 SASEGT. Trimming at V came to 3 bases and at J to 7 bases, leaving 9 bases not matched to a gene. DNA of the CDR3: TGTGCCAGCAGTGACCAACAGGGGGCGCGTATTGGCTACACCTTC. It is translated as CASSDQQGARIGYTF.

CDR3 residues: CASSQIGQGLQTQFF. CDR3 coding DNA: TGCGCCAGCAGCCAAATTGGACAGGGGTTACAGACCCAGTTCTTC. The chain recombines TRBV4-3 with TRBJ2-1, with 9 bases fitting TRBD1. Germline loops: CDR1 LGHNA, CDR2 YSLEER. V was pared by 2 bases and J by 13 bases, with 12 bases of the junction left unmatched. This CDR3 is built from 15 residues.

J is TRBJ1-2 and V is TRBV9; D uncertain. V lost 0 bases to trimming and J lost 4 bases, with 7 bases between them. In germline, CDR1 is SGDLS, CDR2 YYNGEE. The CDR3 consists of 13 residues. As DNA, the CDR3 is TGTGCCAGCAGCGTAGATGAATCCTATGGCTACACCTTC. Its translation is CASSVDESYGYTF.

The chain has TRBV6-5 and TRBJ2-4; D is possibly TRBD2 (7 bases). V was trimmed by 6 bases and J by 6 bases, leaving 18 bases between them. The CDR3 has 15 amino acids. CDR1 is MNHEY, CDR2 SVGAGI, per germline. In DNA, the CDR3 is TGTGCCAGCAGCGCGGACGGGGGGCACCTAAACATTCAGTACTTC. Translation gives CASSADGGHLNIQYF.

The chain joins TRBV9 to TRBJ2-4; 10 bases are a match to TRBD2. CDR1 and CDR2 from the germline V gene are SGDLS and YYNGEE. The CDR3 runs to 15 residues. V was clipped by 4 bases and J by 5 bases; unmatched bases: 6. The CDR3 DNA is TGTGCCAGCAGCACAAGCGGGGGGGCACAAAACATTCAGTACTTC. The encoded protein is CASSTSGGAQNIQYF.

The table lists this clonotype with a few counts. V gene TRBV3-1 combines with J gene TRBJ2-7, with D perhaps TRBD1 (5 bases). The CDR3 covers 12 residues. CDR1 and CDR2 (germline): LGHDT, YNNKEL (reference sequence). Trimming cost V 6 bases and J 4 bases, with 10 bases left between them. CDR3 region: CASRQEPYEQYF. The CDR3 DNA reads TGTGCCAGCAGACAGGAACCTTACGAGCAGTACTTC.

There are a few counts of this clonotype. DNA of the CDR3: TGTGCCAGCAGCGACCATAAAGCTAACTATGGCTACACCTTC. Its protein is CASSDHKANYGYTF. The chain has TRBV9 and TRBJ1-2; D uncertain. Germline assignment: CDR1 SGDLS and CDR2 YYNGEE. The CDR3 sequence is 14 residues long. Trimming cost V 3 bases and J 0 bases, with 9 bases left between them.

A note on this clonotype: At one end, the junction sequence differs from germline, possibly due to a read error. This chain uses TRBV25-1 with TRBJ2-3, with D possibly matching TRBD1 (6 bases). The CDR3 has 18 residues. Germline CDR1 is MGHDK and CDR2 is SYGVNS. In DNA, the CDR3 is TGTGCCAGCAGTACACAAAAGAGGGGGAGTGGGAGTACAGAGACGCAGTATTTT. Its protein is CASSTQKRGSGSTETQYF.

The sample holds a few counts of this clonotype. This chain uses TRBV6-1 with TRBJ1-5; the D gene is possibly TRBD1 (5 bases). V lost 3 bases and J lost 0, with 15 bases in between. Germline values: CDR1 MNHNS, CDR2 SASEGT. The CDR3 covers 17 residues. For the CDR3, the DNA is TGTGCCAGCAGTGACAGGGATACGGTTAATAGCAATCAGCCCCAGCATTTT. Residues: CASSDRDTVNSNQPQHF.

In regard to this clonotype: A much larger clone sits a single nucleotide away, making a read error possible. The chain couples TRBV29-1 to TRBJ2-5, with 10 nucleotides matching TRBD1. Gene TRBJ2-7 matches the end of the DNA better, so the J call may be wrong. This CDR3 is 13 amino acids long. Germline loops: CDR1 SQVTM, CDR2 ANQGSEA. The CDR3 sequence is CGVRTGGSYEQYF. For the CDR3, the DNA is TGCGGCGTACGGACAGGGGGTAGCTACGAGCAGTACTTC.

The chain combines TRBV12-3 or TRBV12-4 with TRBJ2-6; the D is unclear. V dropped 7 bases and J dropped 0 bases, with 13 bases sitting between them. This CDR3 has 16 amino acids. Here the CDR3 DNA reads TGTGCCAGCACCTCAATGATAGGCTCTGGGGCCAACGTCCTGACTTTC. Translating gives CASTSMIGSGANVLTF.

CDR3: CASRSTGPTGMNTEAFF. The CDR3 DNA follows: TGTGCCAGCAGATCAACGGGACCGACAGGGATGAACACTGAAGCTTTCTTT. The chain uses TRBV7-9 and TRBJ1-1; 7 bases line up with TRBD1. The CDR3 consists of 17 residues. The V and J ends lost 6 bases and 0 bases, in that order; junction bases with no gene match: 13. Per the germline V gene, CDR1 is SEHNR and CDR2 is FQNEAQ (reference sequence).

This clonotype showed up just a few times. V gene TRBV29-1 combines with J gene TRBJ2-1; D tentatively reads TRBD1 or TRBD2 (5 bases each). Trimming stripped 2 bases from V and 0 bases from J, with 8 bases between. The CDR3 totals 14 residues. Germline lookup yields CDR1 SQVTM and CDR2 ANQGSEA. CDR3 in DNA: TGCAGCGTTGAATCCGGGGCCTCCTACAATGAGCAGTTCTTC. This sequence encodes CSVESGASYNEQFF.

The chain uses TRBV4-3 and TRBJ2-1, with 10 bases identical to TRBD2. Germline trimming cut 4 bases from V and 7 bases from J; bases unmatched to any gene: 13. CDR1 LGHNA and CDR2 YSLEER come from the germline V gene. The CDR3 has 17 residues. This chain's CDR3 is CASSLIQGSGGVNEQFF. CDR3 in DNA: TGCGCCAGCAGCCTCATTCAGGGCAGCGGGGGGGTTAATGAGCAGTTCTTC.